Each of the 20 T cell receptor beta chains below was sequenced from the same sample in a study of vaccination effects on CD4 cells after COVID-19. TCRdb keeps only in-frame clones here, not all; method: immunoSEQ multiplex PCR. The sample carries approximately 17,000 clones, about 70% recorded once. These receptors have no identified antigens. CD4+ T cells specific for antigen were expanded with viral peptide pools by the ViraFEST assay before sequencing. Isolation of CD4+ T cells took place after about nine days of culture. BNT162b2 vaccine or mRNA-1273 vaccine was given to participants in two doses. This sample comprised CD4+ T cells from PBMCs cultured with SARS-CoV-2 spike peptides, obtained after COVID-19 vaccination. Receptors originate from a human donor who received a COVID-19 vaccine.

This clone was seen only a few times. V and J are TRBV18 and TRBJ2-5, with unresolved D. Trimming removed 3 bases at V and 4 bases at J, with 6 bases between. Germline CDR1 KGHSH, CDR2 LQKENI. CDR3 length: 12 residues. The CDR3 bases are TGTGCCAGCTCACCCACCGGAGAGACCCAGTACTTC. Its protein product is CASSPTGETQYF. Together with reference TRBV18 and TRBJ2-5, the CDR3 gives the full variable domain: NAGVMQNPRHLVRRRGQEARLRCSPMKGHSHVYWYRQLPEEGLKFMVYLQKENIIDESGMPKERFSAEFPKEGPSILRIQQVVRGDSAAYFCASSPTGETQYFGPGTRLLVL.

This chain links TRBV2 with TRBJ1-5; 9 bases align to TRBD1. The CDR3 totals 14 residues. CDR1 and CDR2 (germline): SNHLY, FYNNEI. V dropped 8 bases and J dropped 6; count of bases not matched to a gene: 8. In DNA form, the CDR3 reads TGTGCCAGCGCCGGGGGACAGGGAGGTCAGCCCCAGCATTTT. Residues: CASAGGQGGQPQHF.

The V gene is TRBV4-2, the J gene TRBJ2-2, with D unclear. V dropped 2 bases and J dropped 6 bases, with 16 bases sitting between them. Germline values: CDR1 LGHNA, CDR2 YNFKEQ. The CDR3 is 16 amino acids. DNA for the CDR3: TGTGCCAGCAGCCAAACCTCCCAGAACCTGGCCGGGGAGCTGTTTTTT. This translates into CASSQTSQNLAGELFF.

The V call is TRBV6-5, the J call TRBJ1-2, with a tentative D call TRBD1 (6 bases). Germline CDR1 is MNHEY and CDR2 is SVGAGI. The V end lost 4 bases, the J end lost 4 bases, and 13 bases lay between the germline ends. The CDR3 runs 14 residues. CDR3 residues: CASSSRGGGYGYTF. CDR3 nucleotides: TGTGCCAGCAGTTCCAGGGGTGGTGGCTATGGCTACACCTTC.

The chain is built from TRBV5-1 and TRBJ1-1, with D possibly matching TRBD1 (5 bases). The V gene's germline CDR1 is SGHRS and CDR2 YFSETQ. V was cut by 0 bases and J by 0 bases, with 9 bases left in between. The CDR3 sequence is 15 residues long. The CDR3 nucleotides are TGCGCCAGCAGCTTGGCCCAGACAGTGAACACTGAAGCTTTCTTT. Translation: CASSLAQTVNTEAFF.

This rearrangement joins TRBV10-3 to TRBJ1-6; no clear D gene. Germline V gives CDR1 ENHRY, CDR2 SYGVKD. Trimming took 7 bases from V and 8 from J, leaving 12 bases between them. This CDR3 contains 13 residues. The CDR3 region is CAINKERDSPLHF. Here the CDR3 DNA reads TGTGCCATCAACAAGGAACGTGATTCACCCCTCCACTTT.

The chain combines TRBV19 with TRBJ2-7; 7 nucleotides match TRBD2. J was trimmed by 3 bases and V by 8 bases; bases with no gene match: 7. This CDR3 comprises 13 residues. Germline assignment: CDR1 LNHDA and CDR2 SQIVND (reference sequence). The CDR3, as DNA: TGTGCCAGTTCATGGGGGAGGGACTACGAGCAGTACTTC. Translated, it gives CASSWGRDYEQYF.

This clone was observed a handful of times. This chain uses TRBV15 with TRBJ2-7; no firm D call. Germline V CDR1 and CDR2: LNHNV, YYDKDF (reference sequence). Trimming shortened V by 0 bases and J by 6 bases, and 6 bases separated the two germline ends. This CDR3 has 12 amino acids. The chain's CDR3 is CATSRDFSEQYF. The CDR3, as DNA: TGTGCCACCAGCAGAGACTTCTCCGAGCAGTACTTC.

CDR3 region: CASSQVGPGPEQYF. In nucleotides, the CDR3 is TGCGCCAGCAGCCAAGTTGGACCCGGGCCCGAGCAGTACTTC. The J gene is TRBJ2-7, the V gene TRBV4-1, with D unresolved. CDR1 and CDR2 (germline): MGHRA, YSYEKL. The V end was cut by 1 base, the J end by 6 bases, with 13 bases between. The length of the CDR3 is 14 residues.

The V and J genes are TRBV28 and TRBJ2-4; tentatively, D is TRBD1 or TRBD2 (5 bases each). The V gene lost 3 bases and the J gene lost 4 bases, with 16 bases spanning the gap. The CDR3 has 16 amino acids. From germline, CDR1 is MDHEN and CDR2 SYDVKM. The CDR3 nucleotides read TGTGCCAGCAGTTTCTCCCCCGGGACCGAAAAAAACATTCAGTACTTC. As protein: CASSFSPGTEKNIQYF. Variable domain in full (rest from reference TRBV28 and TRBJ2-4): DVKVTQSSRYLVKRTGEKVFLECVQDMDHENMFWYRQDPGLGLRLIYFSYDVKMKEKGDIPEGYSVSREKKERFSLILESASTNQTSMYLCASSFSPGTEKNIQYFGAGTRLSVL.

This chain uses TRBV6-6 with TRBJ1-2; 8 nucleotides agree with TRBD1. From germline, CDR1 is MNHNY and CDR2 SVGAGI (reference sequence). With V trimmed by 8 bases and J by 10 bases, 12 bases remained unmatched. CDR3 size: 13 residues. DNA of the CDR3: TGTGCCAGCGGACAGGGTTTGAGTGTAGACTACACCTTC. This codes for CASGQGLSVDYTF.

This chain joins TRBV5-4 and TRBJ1-2; 8 positions match TRBD1. Germline CDR1 is SGHNT and CDR2 is YYREEE (reference sequence). The V gene end was trimmed by 4 bases and the J gene end by 8 bases; junction bases not matched to a gene: 10. The CDR3 spans 14 residues. CDR3 sequence reads: CASSPGQGTEGYTF. CDR3 bases: TGTGCCAGCAGCCCTGGACAGGGAACGGAAGGCTACACCTTC.

Notes on this clone: One end of the junction is discordant with germline, which a read error may explain. This chain connects TRBV25-1 to TRBJ1-2, with 7 bases aligning to TRBD1. Germline loops: CDR1 MGHDK, CDR2 SYGVNS. This CDR3 is 15 amino acids long. CDR3 protein: CASSESRTGGYGYTF. The CDR3 DNA sequence: TGTGCCAGCAGCGAATCCCGGACAGGAGGATATGGCTACACCTTC.

The count of this clone is one. The DNA of the CDR3 is TGCGCCAGCAGCTTGGCGACAGCTAGCACAGATACGCAGTATTTT. The encoded protein is CASSLATASTDTQYF. This chain uses TRBV5-1 with TRBJ2-3, with a weak D call TRBD1 (5 bases). CDR1 SGHRS and CDR2 YFSETQ come from the germline V gene. V gave up 0 bases and J gave up 0 bases, with 8 bases separating them. The CDR3 runs 15 residues. Variable domain in full (rest from reference TRBV5-1 and TRBJ2-3): KAGVTQTPRYLIKTRGQQVTLSCSPISGHRSVSWYQQTPGQGLQFLFEYFSETQRNKGNFPGRFSGRQFSNSRSEMNVSTLELGDSALYLCASSLATASTDTQYFGPGTRLTVL.

The rearrangement uses TRBV7-6 and TRBJ1-1, with 12 bases lining up with TRBD1. V lost 3 bases, J lost 4 bases, and 9 bases stayed unmatched. From germline, CDR1 is SGHVS and CDR2 FNYEAQ. The CDR3 runs to 17 residues. CDR3 loop: CASSLRDRGPGSTEAFF. CDR3 bases: TGTGCCAGCAGCTTGAGGGACAGGGGGCCGGGTAGCACTGAAGCTTTCTTT.

J is TRBJ2-2 and V is TRBV4-2; the D gene is possibly TRBD1 (5 bases). CDR3 length: 17 residues. V was trimmed by 0 bases and J by 3 bases, leaving 14 bases between them. Germline V gene data show CDR1 as LGHNA and CDR2 as YNFKEQ. The CDR3 region is CASSQDAWGSYTGELFF. CDR3 DNA sequence: TGTGCCAGCAGCCAAGATGCATGGGGCAGTTACACCGGGGAGCTGTTTTTT.

The chain employs TRBV2 and TRBJ1-6; possibly TRBD1 for D (5 bases). There are 13 residues in the CDR3. The germline CDR1 and CDR2 sequences are SNHLY and FYNNEI. Between the trimmed V and J ends, which lost 5 bases and 10 bases, there was a span of 12 bases. The CDR3 sequence: CASSRGQQSPLHF. CDR3 sequence (DNA): TGTGCCAGCAGTCGAGGACAACAGTCACCCCTCCACTTT. The whole variable domain, filled in from reference TRBV2 and TRBJ1-6, reads EPEVTQTPSHQVTQMGQEVILRCVPISNHLYFYWYRQILGQKVEFLVSFYNNEISEKSEIFDDQFSVERPDGSNFTLKIRSTKLEDSAMYFCASSRGQQSPLHFGNGTRLTVT.

V is TRBV5-5 and J is TRBJ1-1; D not resolved. This CDR3 is built from 14 residues. Germline V gives CDR1 SGHKS, CDR2 YYEKEE (reference sequence). The germline V and J ends were trimmed by 0 bases and 0 bases, with 6 bases remaining between them. The CDR3 spells CASSLGTLNTEAFF. DNA for the CDR3: TGTGCCAGCAGCTTGGGGACGCTGAACACTGAAGCTTTCTTT.

V gene TRBV27 combines with J gene TRBJ2-1, with a tentative D call TRBD2 (5 bases). Germline V CDR1 and CDR2: MNHEY, SMNVEV (reference sequence). Trimming cost V 0 bases and J 7 bases, with 13 bases left between them. The CDR3 spans 15 residues. CDR3 sequence reads: CASSLSLSGSNEQFF. DNA of the CDR3: TGTGCCAGCAGTTTATCGCTCAGTGGGAGTAATGAGCAGTTCTTC.

This clone was seen more than once but under ten times. The chain combines TRBV29-1 with TRBJ1-1, with D possibly TRBD1 on 5 matching bases. V dropped 7 bases and J dropped 5 bases, with 8 bases sitting between them. From germline, CDR1 is SQVTM and CDR2 ANQGSEA. The CDR3 contains 10 residues. For the CDR3, the DNA is TGCAGCGGAGGGACGACTGAAGCTTTCTTT. Protein product: CSGGTTEAFF.